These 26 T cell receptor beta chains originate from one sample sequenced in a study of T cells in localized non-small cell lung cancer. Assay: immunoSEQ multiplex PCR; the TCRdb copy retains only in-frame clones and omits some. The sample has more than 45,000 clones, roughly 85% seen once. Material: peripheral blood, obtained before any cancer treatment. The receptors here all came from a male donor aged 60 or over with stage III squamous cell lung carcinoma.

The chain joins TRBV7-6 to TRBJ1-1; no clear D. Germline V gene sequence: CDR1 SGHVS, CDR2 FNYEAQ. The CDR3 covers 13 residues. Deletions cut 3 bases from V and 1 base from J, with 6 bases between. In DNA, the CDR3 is TGTGCCAGCAGCTTGCAGTCGAACACTGAAGCTTTCTTT. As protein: CASSLQSNTEAFF.

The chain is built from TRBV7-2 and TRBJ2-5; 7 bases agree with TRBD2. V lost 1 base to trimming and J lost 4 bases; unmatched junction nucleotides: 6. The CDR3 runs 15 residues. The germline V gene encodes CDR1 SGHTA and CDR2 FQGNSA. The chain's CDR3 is CASSLGIGGRETQYF. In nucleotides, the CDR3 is TGTGCCAGCAGCTTAGGGATCGGCGGGAGAGAGACCCAGTACTTC.

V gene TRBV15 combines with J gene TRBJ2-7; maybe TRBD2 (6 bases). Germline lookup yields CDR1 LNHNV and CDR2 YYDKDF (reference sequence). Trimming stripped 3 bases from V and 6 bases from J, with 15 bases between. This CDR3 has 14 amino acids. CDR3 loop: CATSRGTLGFEQYF. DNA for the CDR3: TGTGCCACCAGCAGGGGGACTCTTGGGTTCGAGCAGTACTTC.

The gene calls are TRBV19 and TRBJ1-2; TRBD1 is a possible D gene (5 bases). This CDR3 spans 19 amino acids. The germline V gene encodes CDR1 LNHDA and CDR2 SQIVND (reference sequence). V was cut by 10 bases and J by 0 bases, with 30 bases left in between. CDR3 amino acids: CATKGTHLINPTTNYGYTF. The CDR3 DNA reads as TGTGCCACTAAGGGGACTCACCTCATTAACCCCACAACTAACTATGGCTACACCTTC. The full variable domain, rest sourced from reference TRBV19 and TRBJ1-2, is DGGITQSPKYLFRKEGQNVTLSCEQNLNHDAMYWYRQDPGQGLRLIYYSQIVNDFQKGDIAEGYSVSREKKESFPLTVTSAQKNPTAFYLCATKGTHLINPTTNYGYTFGSGTRLTVV.

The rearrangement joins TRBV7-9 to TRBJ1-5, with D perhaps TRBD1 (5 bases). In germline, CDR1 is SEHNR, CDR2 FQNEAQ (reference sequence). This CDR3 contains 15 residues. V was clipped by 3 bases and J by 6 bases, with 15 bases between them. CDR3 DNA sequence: TGTGCCAGCAGCTTCGGAGGGGCAAGCGGTCAGCCCCAGCATTTT. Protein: CASSFGGASGQPQHF.

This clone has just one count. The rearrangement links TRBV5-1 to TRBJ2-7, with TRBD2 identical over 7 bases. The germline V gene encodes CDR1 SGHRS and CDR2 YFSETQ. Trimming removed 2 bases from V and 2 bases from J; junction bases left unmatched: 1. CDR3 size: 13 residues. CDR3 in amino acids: CASSFGLAYEQYF. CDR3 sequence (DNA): TGCGCCAGCAGCTTCGGACTAGCCTACGAGCAGTACTTC.

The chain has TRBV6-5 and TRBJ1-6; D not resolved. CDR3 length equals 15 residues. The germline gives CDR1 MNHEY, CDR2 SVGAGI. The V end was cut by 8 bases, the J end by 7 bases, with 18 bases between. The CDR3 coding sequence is TGTGCCAGCCGTATGGGAGGGCTGCTGAATTCACCCCTCCACTTT. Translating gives CASRMGGLLNSPLHF.

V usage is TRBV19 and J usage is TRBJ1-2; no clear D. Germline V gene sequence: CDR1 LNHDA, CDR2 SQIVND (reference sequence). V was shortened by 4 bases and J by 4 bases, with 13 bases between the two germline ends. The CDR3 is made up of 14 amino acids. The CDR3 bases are TGTGCCAGTAGTAGTTCCGGGCCCATCTATGGCTACACCTTC. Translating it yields CASSSSGPIYGYTF.

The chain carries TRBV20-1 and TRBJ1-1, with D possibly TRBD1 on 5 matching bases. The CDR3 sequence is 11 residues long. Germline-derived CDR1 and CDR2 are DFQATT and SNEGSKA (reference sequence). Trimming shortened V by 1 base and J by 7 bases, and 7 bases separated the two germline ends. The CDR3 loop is CSARGGGEAFF. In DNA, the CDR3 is TGCAGTGCTAGAGGGGGGGGTGAAGCTTTCTTT.

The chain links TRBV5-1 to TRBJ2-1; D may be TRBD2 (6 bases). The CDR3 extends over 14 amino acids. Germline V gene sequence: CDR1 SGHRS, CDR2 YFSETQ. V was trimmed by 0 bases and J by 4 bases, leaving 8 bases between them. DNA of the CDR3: TGCGCCAGCAGCTTGGCCGCGGGATACAATGAGCAGTTCTTC. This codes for CASSLAAGYNEQFF.

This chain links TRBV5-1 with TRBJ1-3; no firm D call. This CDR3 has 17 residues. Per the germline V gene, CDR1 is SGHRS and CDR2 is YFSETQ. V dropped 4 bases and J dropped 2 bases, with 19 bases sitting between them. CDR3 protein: CASSLGIDWTAGNTIYF. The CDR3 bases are TGCGCCAGCAGCCTGGGGATTGACTGGACTGCTGGAAACACCATATATTTT.

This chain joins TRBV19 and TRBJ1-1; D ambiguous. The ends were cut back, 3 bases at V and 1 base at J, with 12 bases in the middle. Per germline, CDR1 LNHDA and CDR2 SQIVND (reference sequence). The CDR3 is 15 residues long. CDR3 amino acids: CASSITTARNTEAFF. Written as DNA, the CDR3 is TGTGCCAGTAGTATCACGACCGCCAGGAACACTGAAGCTTTCTTT. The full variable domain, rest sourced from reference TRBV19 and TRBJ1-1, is DGGITQSPKYLFRKEGQNVTLSCEQNLNHDAMYWYRQDPGQGLRLIYYSQIVNDFQKGDIAEGYSVSREKKESFPLTVTSAQKNPTAFYLCASSITTARNTEAFFGQGTRLTVV.

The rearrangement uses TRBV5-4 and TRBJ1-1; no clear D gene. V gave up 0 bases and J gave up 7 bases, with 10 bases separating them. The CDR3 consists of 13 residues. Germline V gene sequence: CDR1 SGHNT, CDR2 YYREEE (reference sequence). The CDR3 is CASSLGIADEAFF. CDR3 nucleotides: TGTGCCAGCAGCTTGGGGATCGCGGATGAAGCTTTCTTT.

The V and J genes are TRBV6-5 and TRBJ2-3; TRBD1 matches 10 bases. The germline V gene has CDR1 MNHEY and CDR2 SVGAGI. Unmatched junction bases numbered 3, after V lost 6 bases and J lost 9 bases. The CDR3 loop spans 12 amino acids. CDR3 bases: TGTGCCAGCAGGTTGACAGGGGGCACGCAGTATTTT. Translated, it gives CASRLTGGTQYF.

The CDR3 is CASRFDSNTGELFF. CDR3 sequence (DNA): TGTGCCAGCAGGTTTGACAGTAACACCGGGGAGCTGTTTTTT. This chain uses TRBV7-3 with TRBJ2-2; possible D gene TRBD1, 5 bases. Deletions cut 6 bases from V and 2 bases from J, with 10 bases between. CDR3 length equals 14 residues. Germline CDR1 reads SGHTA; CDR2 reads FQGTGA. Full variable domain (remainder filled in from reference TRBV7-3 and TRBJ2-2): GAGVSQTPSNKVTEKGKYVELRCDPISGHTALYWYRQSLGQGPEFLIYFQGTGAADDSGLPNDRFFAVRPEGSVSTLKIQRTERGDSAVYLCASRFDSNTGELFFGEGSRLTVL.

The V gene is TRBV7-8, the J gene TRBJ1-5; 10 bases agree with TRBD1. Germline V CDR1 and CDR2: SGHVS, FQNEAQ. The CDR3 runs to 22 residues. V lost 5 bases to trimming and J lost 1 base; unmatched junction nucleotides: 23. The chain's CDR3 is CASSLRDRGLRGEARSNQPQHF. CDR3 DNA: TGTGCCAGCAGCCTCCGGGACAGGGGACTCCGGGGGGAGGCAAGGAGCAATCAGCCCCAGCATTTT.

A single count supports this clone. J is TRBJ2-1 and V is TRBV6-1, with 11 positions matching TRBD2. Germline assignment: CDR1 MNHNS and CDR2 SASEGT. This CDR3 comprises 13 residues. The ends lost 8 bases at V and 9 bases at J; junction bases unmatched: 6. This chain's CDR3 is CASLGLAVGEQFF. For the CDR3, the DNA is TGTGCCAGCCTGGGACTAGCGGTGGGTGAGCAGTTCTTC.

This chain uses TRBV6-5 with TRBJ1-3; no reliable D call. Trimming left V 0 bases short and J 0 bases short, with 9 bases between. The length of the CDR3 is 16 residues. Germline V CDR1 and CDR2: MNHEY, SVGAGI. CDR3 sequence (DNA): TGTGCCAGCAGTTACTCTGCCTCGTTCTCTGGAAACACCATATATTTT. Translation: CASSYSASFSGNTIYF.

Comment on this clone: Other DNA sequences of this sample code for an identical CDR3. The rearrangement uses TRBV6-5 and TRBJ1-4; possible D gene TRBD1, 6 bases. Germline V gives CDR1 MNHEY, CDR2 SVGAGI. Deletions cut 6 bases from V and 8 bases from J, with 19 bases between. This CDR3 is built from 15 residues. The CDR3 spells CASSYIAGVGEKLFF. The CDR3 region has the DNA TGTGCCAGCAGCTACATAGCAGGGGTGGGCGAAAAACTGTTTTTT.

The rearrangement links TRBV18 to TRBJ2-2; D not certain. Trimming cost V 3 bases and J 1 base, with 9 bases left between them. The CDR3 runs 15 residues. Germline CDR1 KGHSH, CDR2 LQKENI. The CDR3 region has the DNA TGTGCCAGCTCACCCCAGAGCCAGAACACCGGGGAGCTGTTTTTT. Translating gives CASSPQSQNTGELFF.

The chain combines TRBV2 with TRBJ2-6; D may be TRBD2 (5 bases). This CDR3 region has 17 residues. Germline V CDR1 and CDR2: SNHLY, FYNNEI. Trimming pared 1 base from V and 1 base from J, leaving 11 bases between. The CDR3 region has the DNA TGTGCCAGCAGTGAAGAGAGGGTAGCATCTGGGGCCAACGTCCTGACTTTC. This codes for CASSEERVASGANVLTF.

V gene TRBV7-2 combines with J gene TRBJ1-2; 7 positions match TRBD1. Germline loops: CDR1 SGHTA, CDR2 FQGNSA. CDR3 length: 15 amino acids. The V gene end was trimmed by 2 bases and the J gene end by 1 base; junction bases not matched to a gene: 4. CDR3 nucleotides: TGTGCCAGCAGCTTATCAGGGGGTAGTAACTATGGCTACACCTTC. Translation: CASSLSGGSNYGYTF.

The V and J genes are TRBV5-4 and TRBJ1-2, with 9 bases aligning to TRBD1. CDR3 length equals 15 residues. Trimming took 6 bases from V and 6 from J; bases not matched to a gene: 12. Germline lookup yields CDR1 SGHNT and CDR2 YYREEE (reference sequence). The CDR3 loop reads CASTLDPGTGNGYTF. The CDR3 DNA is TGTGCCAGCACCCTCGACCCCGGGACAGGGAATGGCTACACCTTC.

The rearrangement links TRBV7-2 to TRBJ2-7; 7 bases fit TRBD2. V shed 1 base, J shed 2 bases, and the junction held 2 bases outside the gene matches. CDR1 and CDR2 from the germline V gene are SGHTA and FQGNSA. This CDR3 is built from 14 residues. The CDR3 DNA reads TGTGCCAGCAGCTTAGTTGGGGGGGCCTACGAGCAGTACTTC. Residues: CASSLVGGAYEQYF.

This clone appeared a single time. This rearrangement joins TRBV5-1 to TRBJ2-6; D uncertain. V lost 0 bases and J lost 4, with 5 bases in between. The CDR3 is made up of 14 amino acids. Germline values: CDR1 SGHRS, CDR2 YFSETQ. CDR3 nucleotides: TGCGCCAGCAGCTTGGCCTGGGGGGCCAACGTCCTGACTTTC. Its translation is CASSLAWGANVLTF.

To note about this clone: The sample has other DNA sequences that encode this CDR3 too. The CDR3 sequence: CAWNEGLGGAGGYTF. CDR3 coding DNA: TGTGCCTGGAATGAGGGGCTAGGGGGGGCTGGAGGCTACACCTTC. The chain employs TRBV30 and TRBJ1-2; tentative D call: TRBD1 (6 bases). The V gene lost 4 bases and the J gene lost 8 bases, with 23 bases spanning the gap. CDR1 is GTSNPN and CDR2 is SVGIG in the germline V gene (reference sequence). The CDR3 loop spans 15 amino acids.